Presented here are 20 T cell receptor beta chains from one specimen sequenced in a study of cytotoxic CD8 clonotypes in ibrutinib-treated CLL. Assay: immunoSEQ multiplex PCR; the TCRdb copy retains only in-frame clones and omits some. The sample has approximately 45,000 clones, just over 65% seen once. The sequenced sample was PBMCs, obtained after 24 months of ibrutinib treatment. Source of these receptors: a human donor with chronic lymphocytic leukemia.

V is TRBV2 and J is TRBJ2-7; 10 nucleotides agree with TRBD1. Looked up from germline, CDR1 is SNHLY and CDR2 is FYNNEI. V gave up 9 bases and J gave up 2 bases; unmatched junction bases: 4. The length of the CDR3 is 13 residues. The CDR3: CARSGTGAYEQYF. For the CDR3, the DNA is TGTGCCAGGTCCGGGACAGGGGCCTACGAGCAGTACTTC.

This clone was found a few times. The chain combines TRBV19 with TRBJ2-2; TRBD2 matches 7 bases. The CDR3 length is 14 residues. The V and J ends lost 7 bases and 4 bases, in that order; junction bases with no gene match: 6. Germline CDR1 and CDR2: LNHDA and SQIVND (reference sequence). CDR3: CASIHSGVTGELFF. CDR3 sequence (DNA): TGTGCCAGTATCCACAGCGGGGTCACCGGGGAGCTGTTTTTT.

The chain couples TRBV11-2 to TRBJ2-1, with 8 positions matching TRBD2. Trimming took 2 bases from V and 12 from J; bases not matched to a gene: 12. The germline CDR1 and CDR2 sequences are SGHAT and FQNNGV. This CDR3 has 15 amino acids. The DNA of the CDR3 is TGTGCCAGCAGCTTAACTAGCGGCCAAGGTTCAGGGCAGTTCTTC. Its translation is CASSLTSGQGSGQFF.

V is TRBV7-6 and J is TRBJ2-1; D gene ambiguous. Germline loops: CDR1 SGHVS, CDR2 FNYEAQ. The CDR3 has 16 residues. V gave up 5 bases and J gave up 3 bases, with 17 bases separating them. The CDR3 nucleotides read TGTGCCAGCAGCCCAGTTGTGGTTACAGTCTACAATGAGCAGTTCTTC. Protein sequence: CASSPVVVTVYNEQFF.

The chain employs TRBV29-1 and TRBJ1-2; 7 nucleotides align to TRBD1. In germline, CDR1 is SQVTM, CDR2 ANQGSEA. The V segment lost 6 bases and the J segment 2 bases; nucleotides outside the gene matches: 0. The length of the CDR3 is 11 residues. The CDR3 here is CSVGQNYGYTF. CDR3 bases: TGCAGCGTGGGACAGAACTATGGCTACACCTTC.

This clone has just a few counts. The rearrangement links TRBV10-3 to TRBJ1-4; no clear D. The CDR3 loop spans 13 amino acids. V was clipped by 6 bases and J by 11 bases, with 16 bases between them. The V gene's germline CDR1 is ENHRY and CDR2 SYGVKD. The CDR3 sequence is CAISPHRGIKLFF. CDR3 in DNA: TGTGCCATCAGCCCCCATAGAGGGATCAAACTGTTTTTT.

The chain combines TRBV11-2 with TRBJ1-6; the match to TRBD1 covers 9 bases. This CDR3 region has 16 residues. V dropped 6 bases and J dropped 3; count of bases not matched to a gene: 6. The V gene's germline CDR1 is SGHAT and CDR2 FQNNGV. CDR3 amino acids: CASRLTGGFYNSPLHF. DNA of the CDR3: TGTGCCAGCAGACTAACAGGGGGCTTCTATAATTCACCCCTCCACTTT.

The chain joins TRBV6-1 to TRBJ1-5, with TRBD1 matching 12 bases. The CDR3 consists of 20 residues. J lost 0 bases, V lost 3 bases, and 12 bases had no gene match. Germline CDR1 reads MNHNS; CDR2 reads SASEGT. This CDR3 is CASSEGDRGLSTNSNQPQHF. The CDR3 nucleotides are TGTGCCAGCAGTGAGGGGGACAGGGGGCTATCGACTAATAGCAATCAGCCCCAGCATTTT.

The chain employs TRBV30 and TRBJ1-1, with D unclear. CDR3 length: 11 residues. The V end was cut by 5 bases, the J end by 3 bases, with 7 bases between. The germline gives CDR1 GTSNPN, CDR2 SVGIG (reference sequence). The CDR3 sequence is CAWGGYTEAFF. CDR3 DNA sequence: TGTGCCTGGGGAGGGTACACTGAAGCTTTCTTT.

This chain links TRBV18 with TRBJ2-1, with D possibly matching TRBD2 (6 bases). Germline-derived CDR1 and CDR2 are KGHSH and LQKENI. V lost 8 bases to trimming and J lost 1 base, with 15 bases between them. CDR3 length: 15 amino acids. CDR3 DNA: TGTGCCAGCATCCCCCGCGGGACGTCCTACAATGAGCAGTTCTTC. Translating gives CASIPRGTSYNEQFF.

The chain has TRBV29-1 and TRBJ2-7, with 8 bases identical to TRBD2. The CDR3 is made up of 15 amino acids. With V trimmed by 4 bases and J by 3 bases, 11 bases remained unmatched. Germline assignment: CDR1 SQVTM and CDR2 ANQGSEA. The CDR3 reads CSVVPSASGFYEQYF. The CDR3 DNA is TGCAGCGTTGTTCCGTCGGCTAGCGGGTTCTACGAGCAGTACTTC.

This chain links TRBV5-1 with TRBJ2-7, with 7 nucleotides matching TRBD1. The trim removed 0 bases at V and 6 bases at J, leaving 12 bases unmatched. The CDR3 contains 16 residues. Germline CDR1 is SGHRS and CDR2 is YFSETQ. CDR3 amino acids: CASSLAPTGRESEQYF. In DNA, the CDR3 is TGCGCCAGCAGCTTGGCCCCGACAGGGCGAGAATCCGAGCAGTACTTC.

This clone was recorded many times. The chain employs TRBV5-8 and TRBJ1-2; tentatively, D is TRBD1 (6 bases). The germline CDR1 and CDR2 sequences are SGHTS and YDEGEE. The CDR3 sequence is 12 residues long. V was trimmed by 2 bases and J by 8 bases, leaving 10 bases between them. The CDR3 region has the DNA TGTGCCAGCAGCTTAGTCGGGGGCGGCTACACCTTC. It is translated as CASSLVGGGYTF.

V usage is TRBV15 and J usage is TRBJ2-5, with unresolved D. The germline gives CDR1 LNHNV, CDR2 YYDKDF (reference sequence). V was shortened by 5 bases and J by 1 base, with 20 bases between the two germline ends. The CDR3 sequence is 17 residues long. Here the CDR3 DNA reads TGTGCCACCAGCCCCCCCATAACGGGTCTAATCCAAGAGACCCAGTACTTC. It is translated as CATSPPITGLIQETQYF.

This chain uses TRBV7-2 with TRBJ2-3; 12 positions agree with TRBD1. This CDR3 region has 17 residues. Germline values: CDR1 SGHTA, CDR2 FQGNSA. V trimming: 5 bases; J trimming: 4 bases; junction bases outside the gene matches: 10. CDR3 region: CASSRGTGGVDSDTQYF. The CDR3 coding sequence is TGTGCCAGCAGCCGGGGGACAGGGGGCGTTGATTCAGATACGCAGTATTTT.

The chain combines TRBV10-3 with TRBJ1-3; TRBD1 might be the D (6 bases). The CDR3 extends over 15 amino acids. The V gene's germline CDR1 is ENHRY and CDR2 SYGVKD. V lost 3 bases to trimming and J lost 0 bases, with 9 bases between them. CDR3 nucleotide sequence: TGTGCCATCAGTGATAGGACAGCCTCTGGAAACACCATATATTTT. This translates into CAISDRTASGNTIYF.

This clone was observed a few times. J is TRBJ2-3 and V is TRBV19; D unresolved. Per the germline V gene, CDR1 is LNHDA and CDR2 is SQIVND (reference sequence). V shed 3 bases and J shed 2 bases, with 9 bases lying between them. The CDR3 covers 14 residues. The CDR3 nucleotides read TGTGCCAGTAGTATCGAGAGATTCACAGATACGCAGTATTTT. Encoded protein: CASSIERFTDTQYF.

Many counts were recorded for this clone. V gene TRBV27 combines with J gene TRBJ1-2, with 7 bases that match TRBD1. Per germline, CDR1 MNHEY and CDR2 SMNVEV (reference sequence). V lost 5 bases to trimming and J lost 8 bases; unmatched junction nucleotides: 8. CDR3 length: 13 residues. The CDR3 sequence is CASSLQGLQGYTF. CDR3 nucleotides: TGTGCCAGCAGTCTACAGGGGCTCCAGGGCTACACCTTC.

This chain uses TRBV27 with TRBJ1-6; TRBD1 aligns across 7 bases. The CDR3 sequence is 14 residues long. Germline V gene data show CDR1 as MNHEY and CDR2 as SMNVEV (reference sequence). Trimming removed 6 bases from V and 10 bases from J; junction bases left unmatched: 9. In nucleotides, the CDR3 is TGTGCCAGCAGCAGACCAGGGGGGGTGTCACCCCTCCACTTT. This encodes CASSRPGGVSPLHF.

The rearrangement links TRBV19 to TRBJ2-3; D possibly corresponds to TRBD1 (5 bases). CDR3 length: 15 residues. V lost 6 bases and J lost 2, with 15 bases in between. CDR1 is LNHDA, CDR2 SQIVND, per germline (reference sequence). The CDR3 loop is CASSYRSLNTDTQYF. In DNA, the CDR3 is TGTGCCAGTAGCTACAGGTCCCTAAACACAGATACGCAGTATTTT. The variable domain in full, with the rest retrieved from reference TRBV19 and TRBJ2-3, is DGGITQSPKYLFRKEGQNVTLSCEQNLNHDAMYWYRQDPGQGLRLIYYSQIVNDFQKGDIAEGYSVSREKKESFPLTVTSAQKNPTAFYLCASSYRSLNTDTQYFGPGTRLTVL.